Included here is one T cell receptor (beta chain) sequence, with context. The data were produced by immunoSEQ multiplex PCR, yet TCRdb's version contains in-frame clones alone and is incomplete. The sample has around 250,000 clones; 65% to 90% are singletons. The CDR3 length is 16 residues. CDR1 and CDR2 (germline): MDHEN, SYDVKM. V shed 5 bases and J shed 2 bases, with 18 bases lying between them. The data were taken from a study of blood T cell repertoires in COVID-19. The genes are TRBV28 and TRBJ1-2, with D possibly matching TRBD1 (6 bases). The clonotype comes from a man aged 45-65 years with active or convalescent COVID-19. The sequenced material came from peripheral blood. CDR3 bases: TGTGCCAGCAGTCCGAACAGGGCCCTCCGAAACTATGGCTACACCTTC. As protein: CASSPNRALRNYGYTF.